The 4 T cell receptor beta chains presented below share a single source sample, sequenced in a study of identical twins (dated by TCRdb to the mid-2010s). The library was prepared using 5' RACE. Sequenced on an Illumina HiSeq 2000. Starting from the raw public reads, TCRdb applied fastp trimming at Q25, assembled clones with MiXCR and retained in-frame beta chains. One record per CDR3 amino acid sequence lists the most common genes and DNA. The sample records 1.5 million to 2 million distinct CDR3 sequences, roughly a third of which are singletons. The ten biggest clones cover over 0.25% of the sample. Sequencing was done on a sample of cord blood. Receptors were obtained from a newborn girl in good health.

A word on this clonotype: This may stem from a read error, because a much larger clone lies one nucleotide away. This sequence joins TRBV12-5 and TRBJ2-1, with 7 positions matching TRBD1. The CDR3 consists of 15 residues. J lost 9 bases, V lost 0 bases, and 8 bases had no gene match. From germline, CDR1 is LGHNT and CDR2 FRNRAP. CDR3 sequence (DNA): TGTGCTAGTGGTTTGGTAGCGAGGGGGCGCGCTGAGCAGTTCTTC. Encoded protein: CASGLVARGRAEQFF.

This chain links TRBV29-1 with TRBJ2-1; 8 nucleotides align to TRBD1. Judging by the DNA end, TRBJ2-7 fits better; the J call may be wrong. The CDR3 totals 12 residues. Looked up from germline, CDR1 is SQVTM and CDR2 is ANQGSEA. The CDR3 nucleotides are TGCAGCGTCGGCAGGGGGCACAATGAGCAGTACTTC. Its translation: CSVGRGHNEQYF.

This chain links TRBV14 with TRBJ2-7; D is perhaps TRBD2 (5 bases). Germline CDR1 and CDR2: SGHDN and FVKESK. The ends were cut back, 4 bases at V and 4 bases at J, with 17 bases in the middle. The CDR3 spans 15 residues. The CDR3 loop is CASSPPRGYIYEQYF. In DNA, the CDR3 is TGTGCCAGCAGCCCCCCACGGGGATACATTTACGAGCAGTACTTC.

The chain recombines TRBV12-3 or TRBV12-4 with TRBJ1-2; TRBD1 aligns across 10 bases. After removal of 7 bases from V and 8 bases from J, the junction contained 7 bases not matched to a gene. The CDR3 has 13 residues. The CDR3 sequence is CASTLDRGLGYTF. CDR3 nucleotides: TGTGCCAGCACCCTCGACAGGGGGCTGGGCTACACCTTC.